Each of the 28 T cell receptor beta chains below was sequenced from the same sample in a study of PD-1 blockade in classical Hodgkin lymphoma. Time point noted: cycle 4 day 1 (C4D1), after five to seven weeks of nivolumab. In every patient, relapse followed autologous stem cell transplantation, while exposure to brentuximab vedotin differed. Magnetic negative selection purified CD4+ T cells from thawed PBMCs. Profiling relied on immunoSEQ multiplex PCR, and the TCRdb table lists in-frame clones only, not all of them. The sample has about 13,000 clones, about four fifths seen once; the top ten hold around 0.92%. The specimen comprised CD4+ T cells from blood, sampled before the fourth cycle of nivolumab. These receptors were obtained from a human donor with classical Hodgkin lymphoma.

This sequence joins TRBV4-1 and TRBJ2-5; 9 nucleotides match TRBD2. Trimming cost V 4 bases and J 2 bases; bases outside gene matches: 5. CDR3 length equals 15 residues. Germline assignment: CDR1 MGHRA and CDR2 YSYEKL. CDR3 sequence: CASSRLAGTQETQYF. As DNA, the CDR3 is TGCGCCAGCAGCCGGCTAGCGGGGACTCAAGAGACCCAGTACTTC.

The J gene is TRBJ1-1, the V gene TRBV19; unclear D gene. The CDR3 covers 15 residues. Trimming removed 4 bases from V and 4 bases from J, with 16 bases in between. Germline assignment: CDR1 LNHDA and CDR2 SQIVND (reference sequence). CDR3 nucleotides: TGTGCCAGTAGTAGCGGATGGCGGGGAGGCACTGAAGCTTTCTTT. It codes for CASSSGWRGGTEAFF.

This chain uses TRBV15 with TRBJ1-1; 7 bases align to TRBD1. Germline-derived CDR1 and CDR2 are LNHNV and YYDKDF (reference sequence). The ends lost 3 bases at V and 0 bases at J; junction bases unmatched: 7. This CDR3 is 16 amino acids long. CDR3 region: CATSRGTEGVNTEAFF. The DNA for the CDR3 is TGTGCCACCAGCAGGGGGACAGAGGGCGTGAACACTGAAGCTTTCTTT.

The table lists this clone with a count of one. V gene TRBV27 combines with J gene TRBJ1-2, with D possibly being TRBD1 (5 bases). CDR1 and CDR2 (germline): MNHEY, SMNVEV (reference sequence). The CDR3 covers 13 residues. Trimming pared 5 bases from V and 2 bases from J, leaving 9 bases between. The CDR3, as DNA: TGTGCCAGCAGTCCCACAGGAAACTATGGCTACACCTTC. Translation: CASSPTGNYGYTF.

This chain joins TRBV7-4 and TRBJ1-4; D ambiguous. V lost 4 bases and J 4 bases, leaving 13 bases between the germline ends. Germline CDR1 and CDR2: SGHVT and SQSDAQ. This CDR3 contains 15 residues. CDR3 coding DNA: TGTGCCAGCAGCTCTCAAGGCTCGCATAATGAAAAACTGTTTTTT. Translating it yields CASSSQGSHNEKLFF. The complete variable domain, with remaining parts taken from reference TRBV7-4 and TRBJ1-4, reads GAGVSQSPRYKVAKRGRDVALRCDSISGHVTLYWYRQTLGQGSEVLTYSQSDAQRDKSGRPSGRFSAERPERSVSTLKIQRTEQGDSAVYLCASSSQGSHNEKLFFGSGTQLSVL.

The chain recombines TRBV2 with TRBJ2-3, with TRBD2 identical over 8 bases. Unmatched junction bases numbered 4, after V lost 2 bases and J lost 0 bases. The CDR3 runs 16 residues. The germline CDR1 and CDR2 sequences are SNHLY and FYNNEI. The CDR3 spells CASSELTSGSTDTQYF. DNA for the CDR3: TGTGCCAGCAGTGAATTAACTAGCGGTAGCACAGATACGCAGTATTTT. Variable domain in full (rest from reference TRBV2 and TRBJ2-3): EPEVTQTPSHQVTQMGQEVILRCVPISNHLYFYWYRQILGQKVEFLVSFYNNEISEKSEIFDDQFSVERPDGSNFTLKIRSTKLEDSAMYFCASSELTSGSTDTQYFGPGTRLTVL.

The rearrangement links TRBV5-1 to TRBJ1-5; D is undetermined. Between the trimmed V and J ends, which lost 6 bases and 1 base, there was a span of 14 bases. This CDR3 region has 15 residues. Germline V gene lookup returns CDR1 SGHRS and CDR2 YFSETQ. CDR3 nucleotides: TGCGCCAGCACCCAGGACGGGAACAGCAATCAGCCCCAGCATTTT. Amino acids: CASTQDGNSNQPQHF.

This chain's CDR3 is CAISESYTRNQPQHF. The DNA for the CDR3 is TGTGCCATCAGTGAGTCATATACGCGAAATCAGCCCCAGCATTTT. The gene calls are TRBV10-3 and TRBJ1-5; D is ambiguous. Trimming removed 0 bases from V and 4 bases from J, with 10 bases in between. Germline V gene lookup returns CDR1 ENHRY and CDR2 SYGVKD. The CDR3 length is 15 residues.

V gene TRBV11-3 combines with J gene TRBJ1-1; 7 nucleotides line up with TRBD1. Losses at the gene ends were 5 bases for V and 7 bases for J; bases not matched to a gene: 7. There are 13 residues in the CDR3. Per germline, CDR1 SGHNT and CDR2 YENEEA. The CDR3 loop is CASSPGDSREAFF. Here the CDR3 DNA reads TGTGCCAGCAGCCCCGGGGACAGTCGTGAAGCTTTCTTT.

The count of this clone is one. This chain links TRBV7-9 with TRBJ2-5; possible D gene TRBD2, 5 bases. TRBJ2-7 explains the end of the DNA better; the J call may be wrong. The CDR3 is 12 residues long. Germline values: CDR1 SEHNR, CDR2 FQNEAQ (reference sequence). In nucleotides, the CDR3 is TGTGCCAGCAGCTTAGGGGAGTTCGAGCAGTACTTC. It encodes CASSLGEFEQYF.

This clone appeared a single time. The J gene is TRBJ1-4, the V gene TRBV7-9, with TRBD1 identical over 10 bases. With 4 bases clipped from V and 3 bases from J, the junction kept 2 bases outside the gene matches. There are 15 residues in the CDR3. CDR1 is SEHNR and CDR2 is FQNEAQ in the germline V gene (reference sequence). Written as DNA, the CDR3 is TGTGCCAGCAGCTATGGACAGGGGGCTAATGAAAAACTGTTTTTT. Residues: CASSYGQGANEKLFF.

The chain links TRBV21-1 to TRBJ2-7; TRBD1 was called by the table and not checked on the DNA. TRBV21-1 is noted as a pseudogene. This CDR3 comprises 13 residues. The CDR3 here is CANLGQGNSEQYF. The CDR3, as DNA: TGTGCCAACTTGGGACAGGGTAATAGCGAGCAGTACTTC.

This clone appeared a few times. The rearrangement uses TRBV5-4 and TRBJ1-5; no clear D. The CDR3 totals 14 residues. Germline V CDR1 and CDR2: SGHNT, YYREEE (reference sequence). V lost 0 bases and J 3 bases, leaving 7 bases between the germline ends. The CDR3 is CASSLDGNNQPQHF. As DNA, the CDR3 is TGTGCCAGCAGCTTGGACGGGAACAATCAGCCCCAGCATTTT. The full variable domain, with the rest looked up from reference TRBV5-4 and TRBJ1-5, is ETGVTQSPTHLIKTRGQQVTLRCSSQSGHNTVSWYQQALGQGPQFIFQYYREEENGRGNFPPRFSGLQFPNYSSELNVNALELDDSALYLCASSLDGNNQPQHFGDGTRLSIL.

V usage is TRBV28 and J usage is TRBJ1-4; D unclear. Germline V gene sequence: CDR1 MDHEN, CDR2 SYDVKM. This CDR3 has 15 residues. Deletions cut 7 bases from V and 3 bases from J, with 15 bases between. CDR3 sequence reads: CASNADDRANEKLFF. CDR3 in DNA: TGTGCCAGCAATGCAGACGATAGGGCTAATGAAAAACTGTTTTTT.

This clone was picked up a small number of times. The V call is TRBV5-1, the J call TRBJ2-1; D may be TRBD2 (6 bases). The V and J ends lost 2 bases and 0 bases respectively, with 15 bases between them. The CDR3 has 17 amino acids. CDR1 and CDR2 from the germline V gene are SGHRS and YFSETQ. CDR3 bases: TGCGCCAGCAGCTTAGGGACTTCAATTAGCTCCTACAATGAGCAGTTCTTC. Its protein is CASSLGTSISSYNEQFF.

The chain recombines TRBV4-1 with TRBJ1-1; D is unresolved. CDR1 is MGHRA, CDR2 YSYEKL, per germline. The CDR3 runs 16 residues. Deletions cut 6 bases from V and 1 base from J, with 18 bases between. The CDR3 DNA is TGCGCCAGCAGGAGCAGCCACTTTTTCCCGAACACTGAAGCTTTCTTT. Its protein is CASRSSHFFPNTEAFF.

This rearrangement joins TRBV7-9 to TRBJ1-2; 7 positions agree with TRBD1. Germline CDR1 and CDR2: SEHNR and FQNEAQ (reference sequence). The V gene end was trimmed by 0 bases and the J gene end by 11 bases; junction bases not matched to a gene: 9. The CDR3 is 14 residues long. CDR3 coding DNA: TGTGCCAGCAGCTTAGCCGAGGGGGCGCGGGGTTACACCTTC. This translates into CASSLAEGARGYTF.

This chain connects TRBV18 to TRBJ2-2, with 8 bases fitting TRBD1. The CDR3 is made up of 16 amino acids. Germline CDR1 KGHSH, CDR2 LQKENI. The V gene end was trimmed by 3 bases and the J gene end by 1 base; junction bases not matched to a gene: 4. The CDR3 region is CASSPWTGQNTGELFF. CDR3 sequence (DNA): TGTGCCAGCTCACCTTGGACAGGGCAGAACACCGGGGAGCTGTTTTTT.

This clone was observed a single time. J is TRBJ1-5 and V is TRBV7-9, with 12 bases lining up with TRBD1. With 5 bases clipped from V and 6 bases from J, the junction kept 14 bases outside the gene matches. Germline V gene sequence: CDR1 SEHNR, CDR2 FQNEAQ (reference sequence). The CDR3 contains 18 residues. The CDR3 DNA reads TGTGCCAGCAGCCGGGACAGGGGGCTTGGTATAAGAGGTCAGCCCCAGCATTTT. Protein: CASSRDRGLGIRGQPQHF.

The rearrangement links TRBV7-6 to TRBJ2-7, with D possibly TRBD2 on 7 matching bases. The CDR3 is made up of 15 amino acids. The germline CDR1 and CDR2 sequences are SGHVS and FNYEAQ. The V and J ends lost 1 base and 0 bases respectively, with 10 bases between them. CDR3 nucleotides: TGTGCCAGCAGCTTAGGGGGGGGGCGCTCCTACGAGCAGTACTTC. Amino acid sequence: CASSLGGGRSYEQYF.

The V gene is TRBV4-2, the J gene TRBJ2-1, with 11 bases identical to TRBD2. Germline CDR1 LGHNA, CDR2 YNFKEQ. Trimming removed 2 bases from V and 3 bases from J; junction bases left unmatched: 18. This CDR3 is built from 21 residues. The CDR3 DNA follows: TGTGCCAGCAGCCAAAGTCGATGGGCCGGGACTAGCGGAATCCGCTACAATGAGCAGTTCTTC. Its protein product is CASSQSRWAGTSGIRYNEQFF.

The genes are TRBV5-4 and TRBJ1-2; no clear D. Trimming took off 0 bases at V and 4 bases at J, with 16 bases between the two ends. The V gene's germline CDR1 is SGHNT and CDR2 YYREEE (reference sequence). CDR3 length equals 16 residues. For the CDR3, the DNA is TGTGCCAGCAGCTTGGGAATGGACGGTTCTTTCTATGGCTACACCTTC. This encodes CASSLGMDGSFYGYTF. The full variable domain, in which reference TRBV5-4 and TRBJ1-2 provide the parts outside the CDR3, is ETGVTQSPTHLIKTRGQQVTLRCSSQSGHNTVSWYQQALGQGPQFIFQYYREEENGRGNFPPRFSGLQFPNYSSELNVNALELDDSALYLCASSLGMDGSFYGYTFGSGTRLTVV.

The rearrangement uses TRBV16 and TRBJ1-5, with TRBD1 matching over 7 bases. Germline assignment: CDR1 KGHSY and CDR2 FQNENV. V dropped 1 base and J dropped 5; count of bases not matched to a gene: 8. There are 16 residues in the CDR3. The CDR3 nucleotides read TGTGCCAGCAGCCAATACAGGGGCGGACGGTATCAGCCCCAGCATTTT. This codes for CASSQYRGGRYQPQHF.

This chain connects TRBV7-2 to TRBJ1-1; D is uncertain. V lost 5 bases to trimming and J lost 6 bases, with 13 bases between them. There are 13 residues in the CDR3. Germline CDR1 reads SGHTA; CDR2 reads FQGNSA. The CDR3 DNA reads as TGTGCCAGCAGCCCCAGACAAGAAGCTGAAGCTTTCTTT. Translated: CASSPRQEAEAFF.

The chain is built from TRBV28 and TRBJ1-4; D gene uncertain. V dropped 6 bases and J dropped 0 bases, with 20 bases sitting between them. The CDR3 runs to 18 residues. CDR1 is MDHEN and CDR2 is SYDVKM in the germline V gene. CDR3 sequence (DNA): TGTGCCAGCAGGGGCCACCGTTCGTTATTTGCAACTAATGAAAAACTGTTTTTT. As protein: CASRGHRSLFATNEKLFF.

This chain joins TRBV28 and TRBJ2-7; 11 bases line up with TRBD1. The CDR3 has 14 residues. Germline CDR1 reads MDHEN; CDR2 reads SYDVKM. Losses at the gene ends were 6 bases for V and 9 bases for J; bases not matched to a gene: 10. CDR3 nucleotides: TGTGCCAGCAGGGCCCCGGGACAGGGGGGTGGGCAGTACTTC. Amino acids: CASRAPGQGGGQYF.

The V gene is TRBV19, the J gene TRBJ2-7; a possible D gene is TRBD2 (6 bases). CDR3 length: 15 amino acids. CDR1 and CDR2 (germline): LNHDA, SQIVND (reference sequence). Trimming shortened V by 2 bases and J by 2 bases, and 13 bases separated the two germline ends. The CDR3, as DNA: TGTGCCAGTAGTATAAATAGCGGAGTGACCTACGAGCAGTACTTC. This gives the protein CASSINSGVTYEQYF.

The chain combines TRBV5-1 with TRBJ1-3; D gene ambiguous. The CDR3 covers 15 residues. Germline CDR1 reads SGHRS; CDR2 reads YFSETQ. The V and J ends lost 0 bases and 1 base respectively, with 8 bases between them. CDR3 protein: CASSLDVGSGNTIYF. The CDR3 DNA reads TGCGCCAGCAGCTTGGACGTGGGATCTGGAAACACCATATATTTT.